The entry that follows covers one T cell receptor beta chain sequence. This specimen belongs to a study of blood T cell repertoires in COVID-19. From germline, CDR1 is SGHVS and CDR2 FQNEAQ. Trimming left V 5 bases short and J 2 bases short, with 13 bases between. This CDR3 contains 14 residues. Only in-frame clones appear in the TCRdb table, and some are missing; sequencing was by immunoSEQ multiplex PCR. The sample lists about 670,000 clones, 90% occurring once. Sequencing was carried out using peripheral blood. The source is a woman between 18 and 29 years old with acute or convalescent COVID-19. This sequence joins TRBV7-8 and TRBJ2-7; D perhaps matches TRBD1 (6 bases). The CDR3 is CASSPTQGPYEQYF. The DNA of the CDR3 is TGTGCCAGCAGCCCGACACAGGGACCCTACGAGCAGTACTTC.